A single sample gave rise to the 14 T cell receptor beta chains below, sequenced in a study of blood T cell repertoires in COVID-19. Libraries were prepared by immunoSEQ multiplex PCR; TCRdb keeps only in-frame clonotypes and omits some of them. The profile covers about 130,000 clones, with 75% to 90% appearing a single time and 4.3% taken by the ten largest. The source material was peripheral blood. The source of these receptors is a human donor in a cohort sampled during active COVID-19.

This clone has just a few counts. The rearrangement joins TRBV6-5 to TRBJ2-3, with a possible D match to TRBD2 (6 bases). V was trimmed by 2 bases and J by 3 bases, leaving 12 bases between them. Germline V CDR1 and CDR2: MNHEY, SVGAGI. The CDR3 is made up of 15 amino acids. The CDR3 DNA reads as TGTGCCAGCAGTTACGGCGGGGAGAAAACAGATACGCAGTATTTT. It translates to CASSYGGEKTDTQYF.

This clone is medium-sized. CDR3 sequence reads: CATNQGGPFNEQFF. CDR3 coding DNA: TGTGCCACCAACCAGGGAGGGCCATTTAATGAGCAGTTCTTC. This chain links TRBV7-2 with TRBJ2-1; 7 bases are shared with TRBD2. This CDR3 is built from 14 residues. CDR1 is SGHTA and CDR2 is FQGNSA in the germline V gene. V shed 10 bases and J 7 bases; nucleotides not matched to a gene: 13. The variable domain in full, with the rest retrieved from reference TRBV7-2 and TRBJ2-1, is GAGVSQSPSNKVTEKGKDVELRCDPISGHTALYWYRQSLGQGLEFLIYFQGNSAPDKSGLPSDRFSAERTGGSVSTLTIQRTQQEDSAVYLCATNQGGPFNEQFFGPGTRLTVL.

This chain connects TRBV7-2 to TRBJ1-2; D is undetermined. The germline CDR1 and CDR2 sequences are SGHTA and FQGNSA. V was cut by 0 bases and J by 7 bases, with 6 bases left in between. The CDR3 loop spans 12 amino acids. The CDR3 region has the DNA TGTGCCAGCAGCTTAGCTCGGGTTGGCTACACCTTC. Protein product: CASSLARVGYTF.

The chain recombines TRBV2 with TRBJ1-5; D is undetermined. The CDR3 runs to 12 residues. Germline CDR1 reads SNHLY; CDR2 reads FYNNEI. Trimming shortened V by 7 bases and J by 8 bases, and 12 bases separated the two germline ends. The CDR3 coding sequence is TGTGCCAGCAAGGTCCTAGAGGAGCCCCAGCATTTT. As protein: CASKVLEEPQHF.

The chain carries TRBV18 and TRBJ2-1, with TRBD2 matching over 10 bases. J was trimmed by 4 bases and V by 4 bases; bases with no gene match: 7. This CDR3 contains 16 residues. CDR1 is KGHSH and CDR2 is LQKENI in the germline V gene. Here the CDR3 DNA reads TGTGCCAGCTCACTTAAAGCGGGAGGGCCTTACAATGAGCAGTTCTTC. Translating it yields CASSLKAGGPYNEQFF.

This clone was observed a single time. The V and J genes are TRBV30 and TRBJ1-5, with 8 bases aligning to TRBD1. Trimming at V came to 3 bases and at J to 4 bases, leaving 8 bases not matched to a gene. CDR1 and CDR2 from the germline V gene are GTSNPN and SVGIG (reference sequence). The CDR3 spans 15 residues. The CDR3 reads CAWRTGGGLNQPQHF. DNA for the CDR3: TGTGCCTGGAGAACAGGGGGAGGACTAAATCAGCCCCAGCATTTT.

The genes are TRBV5-6 and TRBJ1-2; 7 bases fit TRBD1. Germline V CDR1 and CDR2: SGHDT, YYEEEE. V was pared by 2 bases and J by 6 bases, with 4 bases of the junction left unmatched. The CDR3 has 13 amino acids. CDR3 region: CASSLGGEHGYTF. CDR3 bases: TGTGCCAGCAGCTTAGGGGGCGAGCATGGCTACACCTTC.

The chain couples TRBV6-5 to TRBJ1-5; 12 nucleotides align to TRBD1. Germline V gene data show CDR1 as MNHEY and CDR2 as SVGAGI. CDR3 length equals 14 residues. J lost 7 bases, V lost 6 bases, and 4 bases had no gene match. The CDR3 region is CASRGTGGAQPQHF. CDR3 sequence (DNA): TGTGCCAGCAGGGGGACAGGGGGCGCGCAGCCCCAGCATTTT.

The CDR3 reads CASSARLAGGTDTQYF. The CDR3 region has the DNA TGTGCCAGCAGCGCCAGACTAGCGGGGGGCACAGATACGCAGTATTTT. J is TRBJ2-3 and V is TRBV11-2, with TRBD2 matching over 12 bases. CDR3 length: 16 amino acids. With V trimmed by 5 bases and J by 1 base, 4 bases remained unmatched. The germline gives CDR1 SGHAT, CDR2 FQNNGV.

V is TRBV6-5 and J is TRBJ1-2, with a possible D match to TRBD1 (5 bases). Trimming took off 10 bases at V and 6 bases at J, with 15 bases between the two ends. Looked up from germline, CDR1 is MNHEY and CDR2 is SVGAGI. The CDR3 spans 12 residues. The CDR3 nucleotides are TGTGCCACAACGCGGGGAGGGGATGGCTACACCTTC. Translated, it gives CATTRGGDGYTF.

The chain recombines TRBV2 with TRBJ1-5; no clear D gene. CDR1 SNHLY and CDR2 FYNNEI come from the germline V gene. The CDR3 consists of 13 residues. With 7 bases removed from V and 0 bases from J, the gap between germline ends came to 7 bases. The DNA of the CDR3 is TGTGCCAGCAACAGAGATAGCAATCAGCCCCAGCATTTT. The encoded protein is CASNRDSNQPQHF.

The chain is built from TRBV6-1 and TRBJ2-2; 8 bases map to TRBD1. The junction had 8 bases not matched to a gene; V was cut back by 1 base and J by 7 bases. The CDR3 sequence is 16 residues long. The germline gives CDR1 MNHNS, CDR2 SASEGT. The CDR3 DNA reads as TGTGCCAGCAGTGAAGATCCAGGGGGCGTTAACGGGGAGCTGTTTTTT. This sequence encodes CASSEDPGGVNGELFF.

The chain joins TRBV7-9 to TRBJ1-2; D unclear. Trimming took 5 bases from V and 7 from J, leaving 17 bases between them. Germline V gene data show CDR1 as SEHNR and CDR2 as FQNEAQ (reference sequence). The CDR3 covers 14 residues. CDR3 region: CASSPGAGERGYTF. The CDR3 DNA reads TGTGCCAGCAGCCCGGGAGCCGGGGAACGTGGCTACACCTTC.

The V and J genes are TRBV7-2 and TRBJ2-1, with 7 positions matching TRBD2. Germline CDR1 reads SGHTA; CDR2 reads FQGNSA. The CDR3 has 13 residues. V dropped 2 bases and J dropped 9; count of bases not matched to a gene: 4. CDR3 nucleotides: TGTGCCAGCAGCTTACTAGCGGCCTCTGAGCAGTTCTTC. Encoded protein: CASSLLAASEQFF. Based on the CDR3 plus reference TRBV7-2 and TRBJ2-1, the full variable domain is GAGVSQSPSNKVTEKGKDVELRCDPISGHTALYWYRQSLGQGLEFLIYFQGNSAPDKSGLPSDRFSAERTGGSVSTLTIQRTQQEDSAVYLCASSLLAASEQFFGPGTRLTVL.